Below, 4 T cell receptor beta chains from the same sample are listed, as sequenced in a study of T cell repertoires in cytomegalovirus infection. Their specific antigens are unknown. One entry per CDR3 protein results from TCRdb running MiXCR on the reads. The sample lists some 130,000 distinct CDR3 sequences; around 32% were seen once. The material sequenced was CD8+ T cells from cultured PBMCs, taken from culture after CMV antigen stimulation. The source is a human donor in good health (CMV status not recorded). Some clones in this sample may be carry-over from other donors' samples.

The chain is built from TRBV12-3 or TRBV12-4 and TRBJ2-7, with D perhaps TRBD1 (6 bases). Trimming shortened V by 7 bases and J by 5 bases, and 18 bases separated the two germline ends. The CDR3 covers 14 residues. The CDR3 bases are TGTGCCAGCACTAGCACAGGGTTGGTCGACGAGCAGTACTTC. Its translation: CASTSTGLVDEQYF.

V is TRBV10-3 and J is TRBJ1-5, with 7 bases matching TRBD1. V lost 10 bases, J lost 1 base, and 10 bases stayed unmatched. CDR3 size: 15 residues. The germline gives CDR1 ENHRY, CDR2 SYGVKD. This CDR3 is CATKTGTESNQPQHF. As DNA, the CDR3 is TGTGCCACCAAAACCGGGACAGAAAGCAATCAGCCCCAGCATTTT.

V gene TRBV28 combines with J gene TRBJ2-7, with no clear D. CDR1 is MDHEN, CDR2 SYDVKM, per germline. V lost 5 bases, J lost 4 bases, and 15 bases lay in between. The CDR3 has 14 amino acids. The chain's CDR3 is CASSGQGRNYEQYF. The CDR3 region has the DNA TGTGCCAGCAGTGGGCAAGGACGGAATTACGAGCAGTACTTC.

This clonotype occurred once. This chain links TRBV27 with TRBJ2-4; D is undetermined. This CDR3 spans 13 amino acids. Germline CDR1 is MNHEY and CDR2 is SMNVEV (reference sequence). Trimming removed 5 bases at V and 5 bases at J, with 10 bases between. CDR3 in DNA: TGTGCCAGCAGTACCAGGATCCAAAACATTCAGTACTTC. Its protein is CASSTRIQNIQYF.